The 5 T cell receptor beta chains in this list originate from one sample, sequenced in a study of cytomegalovirus exposure and HLA in healthy donors. It was with 60 Vbeta and 13 Jbeta primers that the PCR ran. Sequenced by immunoSEQ multiplex PCR; TCRdb stores in-frame clones only, minus some. Of around 170,000 clones listed, more than 60% are singletons. Sequenced: PBMCs. Every receptor here comes from a woman between 45 and 60 years old in good health and CMV-seropositive.

The V gene is TRBV2, the J gene TRBJ2-1, with D unclear. In germline, CDR1 is SNHLY, CDR2 FYNNEI. V lost 7 bases to trimming and J lost 0 bases, with 4 bases between them. CDR3 length: 12 residues. CDR3 DNA sequence: TGTGCCAGCACTAGCTCCTACAATGAGCAGTTCTTC. This codes for CASTSSYNEQFF.

A single count supports this clone. V and J are TRBV2 and TRBJ1-2; TRBD1 matches at 9 bases. CDR1 is SNHLY and CDR2 is FYNNEI in the germline V gene. CDR3 size: 13 residues. V lost 4 bases and J lost 11; bases outside the gene matches: 8. The DNA of the CDR3 is TGTGCCAGCAGTGTGGGACAGGGAGAGGTTTACACCTTC. It is translated as CASSVGQGEVYTF.

This rearrangement joins TRBV28 to TRBJ1-5; D call uncertain. In germline, CDR1 is MDHEN, CDR2 SYDVKM. There are 14 residues in the CDR3. The V gene lost 7 bases and the J gene lost 0 bases, with 10 bases spanning the gap. CDR3 protein: CASTLLFSNQPQHF. CDR3 coding DNA: TGTGCCAGCACCCTCTTATTTAGCAATCAGCCCCAGCATTTT.

The chain employs TRBV4-2 and TRBJ2-3; D might be TRBD1 (5 bases). V dropped 4 bases and J dropped 2 bases, with 13 bases sitting between them. CDR3 size: 15 residues. Germline assignment: CDR1 LGHNA and CDR2 YNFKEQ. The CDR3 reads CASSPQGGFTDTQYF. CDR3 nucleotide sequence: TGTGCCAGCAGCCCTCAGGGCGGATTCACAGATACGCAGTATTTT.

The rearrangement uses TRBV27 and TRBJ2-5; possibly TRBD2 for D (6 bases). There are 16 residues in the CDR3. The germline V and J ends were trimmed by 2 bases and 5 bases, with 18 bases remaining between them. Germline V gene sequence: CDR1 MNHEY, CDR2 SMNVEV (reference sequence). CDR3 residues: CASSLRRANGDETQYF. The CDR3 DNA is TGTGCCAGCAGTTTACGGAGGGCCAATGGAGATGAGACCCAGTACTTC.